This note documents a single TCR beta chain sequence. Antigen unknown. CD4+ cell separation produced CD45RA+ naive and CD45RA-negative memory subsets. The data derive from a study of shared clonotypes between healthy human individuals. Each replicate PCR on the sorted subsets used about 0.2 ug DNA (approximately 33,000 T cell genomes). Clones were sequenced by immunoSEQ multiplex PCR, and TCRdb holds only the in-frame ones, with some missing. Of approximately 720,000 clones listed, approximately 79% are singletons. Findings of the study overall: The naive CD4 repertoires of a handful of donors were compared, and approximately 4.5% of clonotypes were shared. Memory subsets had estimated richness that was generally smaller than that of naive subsets.

The germline V gene encodes CDR1 SGHRS and CDR2 YFSETQ. The CDR3 spans 20 residues. V was trimmed by 2 bases and J by 5 bases, leaving 29 bases between them. The sequence derives from a woman in her 30s in good health. The chain employs TRBV5-1 and TRBJ2-4; weak D call: TRBD2 (6 bases). The sequencing input was memory CD4+ T cells sorted from blood. The subset: CD45RA-negative fraction. The CDR3 is CASSFSTGTRVGGGQNIQYF. As DNA, the CDR3 is TGCGCCAGCAGCTTTTCTACAGGCACTCGTGTCGGAGGAGGGCAAAACATTCAGTACTTC.